Sequencing of this T cell receptor (beta chain) was carried out in a study of blood T cells in healthy people across ages. CDR3 length: 15 residues. V was trimmed by 1 base and J by 0 bases, leaving 8 bases between them. Germline V gene lookup returns CDR1 MNHEY and CDR2 SMNVEV (reference sequence). PCR was performed a second time for about 6 to 12 cycles using a sample-barcoded 5' primer and a J-beta primer mix. One entry per CDR3 protein, called by TCRdb with MiXCR from the 5' RACE reads. The sample consists of about 800,000 distinct CDR3 sequences, roughly 64% of them appearing once. The chain recombines TRBV27 with TRBJ2-3, with D possibly being TRBD2 (5 bases). What was sequenced was blood. The TCR was taken from a young man in good health. The chain's CDR3 is CASSLLRASTDTQYF. CDR3 DNA: TGTGCCAGCAGTTTATTGCGGGCGAGCACAGATACGCAGTATTTT.